The 30 T cell receptor beta chains below were found in one sample sequenced in a study of T cells after yellow fever vaccination. MiXCR was run by TCRdb on the 5' RACE reads, yielding one entry per CDR3 protein. This table holds approximately 550,000 distinct CDR3 sequences, around 21% found once. The specimen was PBMCs, collected 15 days after the yellow fever booster vaccination. The receptors here all came from a young man who received the YFV17D yellow fever vaccine.

There are a few counts of this clonotype. The chain joins TRBV20-1 to TRBJ2-7; possibly TRBD1 or TRBD2 for D (5 bases each). This CDR3 comprises 16 residues. V was cut by 3 bases and J by 5 bases, with 23 bases left in between. Germline CDR1 reads DFQATT; CDR2 reads SNEGSKA (reference sequence). Written as DNA, the CDR3 is TGCAGTGCTAGTGATGGGACCTCAAAGGGTCAGAACGAGCAGTACTTC. Protein: CSASDGTSKGQNEQYF.

The rearrangement uses TRBV9 and TRBJ2-1, with D uncertain. Trimming removed 0 bases from V and 2 bases from J, with 12 bases in between. This CDR3 comprises 16 residues. From germline, CDR1 is SGDLS and CDR2 YYNGEE. The CDR3 region has the DNA TGTGCCAGCAGCGTAGGGTTGGCAGCCGCCTACAATGAGCAGTTCTTC. Its protein is CASSVGLAAAYNEQFF. Together with reference TRBV9 and TRBJ2-1, the CDR3 gives the full variable domain: DSGVTQTPKHLITATGQRVTLRCSPRSGDLSVYWYQQSLDQGLQFLIQYYNGEERAKGNILERFSAQQFPDLHSELNLSSLELGDSALYFCASSVGLAAAYNEQFFGPGTRLTVL.

This clonotype was seen more than once but under ten times. The chain has TRBV7-2 and TRBJ2-5, with unresolved D. V was pared by 1 base and J by 7 bases, with 16 bases between. The germline V gene encodes CDR1 SGHTA and CDR2 FQGNSA. The CDR3 runs to 15 residues. The DNA for the CDR3 is TGTGCCAGCAGCTTAGGCCGTGGGCTCGGTGCGACCCAGTACTTC. Translating gives CASSLGRGLGATQYF.

The chain is built from TRBV6-2 or TRBV6-3 and TRBJ1-1; D not resolved. This CDR3 is built from 14 residues. The germline V and J ends were trimmed by 5 bases and 6 bases, with 16 bases remaining between them. The germline V gene encodes CDR1 MNHEY and CDR2 SVGEGT. Written as DNA, the CDR3 is TGTGCCAGCAGTACCCCAACGGGGATGGCTGAAGCTTTCTTT. Its translation is CASSTPTGMAEAFF.

This clonotype was observed a handful of times. The gene calls are TRBV10-3 and TRBJ2-3; 9 bases are a match to TRBD2. The CDR3 is 14 residues long. The germline V gene encodes CDR1 ENHRY and CDR2 SYGVKD. The trim removed 6 bases at V and 4 bases at J, leaving 5 bases unmatched. The CDR3 nucleotides are TGTGCCATCAGCTTAGCGGGAGTGGCAGATACGCAGTATTTT. It encodes CAISLAGVADTQYF.

The J gene is TRBJ2-3, the V gene TRBV6-1; TRBD1 matches 7 bases. This CDR3 has 14 amino acids. CDR1 MNHNS and CDR2 SASEGT come from the germline V gene. J lost 6 bases, V lost 7 bases, and 10 bases had no gene match. The CDR3 region is CASIPRQGTDTQYF. CDR3 nucleotide sequence: TGTGCCAGCATCCCAAGACAGGGTACCGATACGCAGTATTTT.

The chain carries TRBV20-1 and TRBJ2-7; 7 bases fit TRBD2. This CDR3 contains 13 residues. Per the germline V gene, CDR1 is DFQATT and CDR2 is SNEGSKA (reference sequence). The V and J ends lost 4 bases and 1 base, in that order; junction bases with no gene match: 4. CDR3: CSANERGSYEQYF. CDR3 bases: TGCAGTGCTAATGAGCGGGGTTCCTACGAGCAGTACTTC.

This clonotype has just a few counts. The chain is built from TRBV7-2 and TRBJ2-7, with 9 nucleotides matching TRBD1. The V and J ends lost 1 base and 2 bases, in that order; junction bases with no gene match: 9. From germline, CDR1 is SGHTA and CDR2 FQGNSA. The CDR3 is made up of 17 amino acids. CDR3 DNA sequence: TGTGCCAGCAGCTTAGTTGCCGGGACAGGGATAACCTACGAGCAGTACTTC. Translation gives CASSLVAGTGITYEQYF.

This clonotype was seen ten or more times. The V and J genes are TRBV28 and TRBJ2-4; the match to TRBD1 covers 8 bases. There are 14 residues in the CDR3. Germline CDR1 MDHEN, CDR2 SYDVKM. With 7 bases clipped from V and 7 bases from J, the junction kept 9 bases outside the gene matches. The DNA of the CDR3 is TGTGCCAGCACTCTGGACAGGGTGGGGAACATTCAGTACTTC. This codes for CASTLDRVGNIQYF.

This clonotype has just one count. V is TRBV5-1 and J is TRBJ2-5; D is possibly TRBD1 (6 bases). The CDR3 sequence is 15 residues long. CDR1 and CDR2 (germline): SGHRS, YFSETQ. Between the trimmed V and J ends, which lost 5 bases and 3 bases, there was a span of 17 bases. DNA of the CDR3: TGCGCCAGCAGGAACACAGGGCAGGGCAAAGAGACCCAGTACTTC. This sequence encodes CASRNTGQGKETQYF. Variable domain in full (rest from reference TRBV5-1 and TRBJ2-5): KAGVTQTPRYLIKTRGQQVTLSCSPISGHRSVSWYQQTPGQGLQFLFEYFSETQRNKGNFPGRFSGRQFSNSRSEMNVSTLELGDSALYLCASRNTGQGKETQYFGPGTRLLVL.

V is TRBV7-2 and J is TRBJ2-1; D may be TRBD1 (7 bases). The CDR3 loop spans 15 amino acids. Germline V CDR1 and CDR2: SGHTA, FQGNSA. V was cut by 1 base and J by 8 bases, with 15 bases left in between. In nucleotides, the CDR3 is TGTGCCAGCAGCTTAGGAGGGAGGACAGGTCATGAGCAGTTCTTC. Translating gives CASSLGGRTGHEQFF. Complete variable domain (other parts from reference TRBV7-2 and TRBJ2-1): GAGVSQSPSNKVTEKGKDVELRCDPISGHTALYWYRQSLGQGLEFLIYFQGNSAPDKSGLPSDRFSAERTGGSVSTLTIQRTQQEDSAVYLCASSLGGRTGHEQFFGPGTRLTVL.

The sample holds many counts of this clonotype. J is TRBJ2-5 and V is TRBV11-2; 8 bases are shared with TRBD2. Trimming at V came to 5 bases and at J to 4 bases, leaving 3 bases not matched to a gene. Germline V gives CDR1 SGHAT, CDR2 FQNNGV. The CDR3 loop spans 13 amino acids. The CDR3 DNA is TGTGCCAGCAGCCAGGGACTAGGAGAGACCCAGTACTTC. Protein: CASSQGLGETQYF.

The chain couples TRBV6-5 to TRBJ2-5; a weak D match, TRBD1 (6 bases). This CDR3 is 17 amino acids long. Germline loops: CDR1 MNHEY, CDR2 SVGAGI. Trimming cost V 2 bases and J 4 bases, with 20 bases left between them. The CDR3 DNA sequence: TGTGCCAGCAGTTACGGTCACCCCAGGGGAATAGGAGAGACCCAGTACTTC. Amino acids: CASSYGHPRGIGETQYF.

The CDR3 sequence: CASSLASTGELFF. The DNA of the CDR3 is TGTGCCAGCAGTTTAGCGAGCACCGGGGAGCTGTTTTTT. The chain links TRBV12-3 or TRBV12-4 to TRBJ2-2, with D unclear. The CDR3 sequence is 13 residues long. The germline V and J ends were trimmed by 0 bases and 4 bases, with 3 bases remaining between them.

In its sample, this clonotype was seen a few times. The chain is built from TRBV7-2 and TRBJ2-7; TRBD2 matches 7 bases. CDR3 length: 15 amino acids. Per germline, CDR1 SGHTA and CDR2 FQGNSA. V was clipped by 5 bases and J by 5 bases; unmatched bases: 12. CDR3 sequence: CASSPGGSGDHEQYF. The CDR3 DNA reads TGTGCCAGCAGCCCCGGCGGCAGCGGGGACCACGAGCAGTACTTC.

The J gene is TRBJ2-1, the V gene TRBV4-2; no reliable D call. Germline V lookup: CDR1 LGHNA, CDR2 YNFKEQ. V shed 5 bases and J shed 3 bases, with 17 bases lying between them. This CDR3 has 16 amino acids. The CDR3 reads CASSSTRIDNYNEQFF. CDR3 bases: TGTGCCAGCAGCTCCACACGTATTGATAACTACAATGAGCAGTTCTTC.

The chain couples TRBV4-3 to TRBJ2-7; D call uncertain. Per the germline V gene, CDR1 is LGHNA and CDR2 is YSLEER. The CDR3 spans 15 residues. V lost 2 bases and J lost 2, with 13 bases in between. CDR3 residues: CASSQNSRSAYEQYF. The CDR3 coding sequence is TGCGCCAGCAGCCAAAATTCCAGGTCCGCCTACGAGCAGTACTTC.

This clonotype was observed a single time. V is TRBV6-5 and J is TRBJ1-5, with unresolved D. V was cut by 2 bases and J by 6 bases, with 8 bases left in between. CDR3 length equals 13 residues. The germline gives CDR1 MNHEY, CDR2 SVGAGI. In DNA form, the CDR3 reads TGTGCCAGCAGTTACGGAAAGTTTCAGCCCCAGCATTTT. Translation: CASSYGKFQPQHF.

V is TRBV4-3 and J is TRBJ2-1, with TRBD2 as a possible D gene (6 bases). In germline, CDR1 is LGHNA, CDR2 YSLEER. Between the trimmed V and J ends, which lost 1 base and 8 bases, there was a span of 18 bases. The CDR3 extends over 16 amino acids. CDR3: CASSQAPGAQRDEQFF. CDR3 nucleotides: TGCGCCAGCAGCCAAGCCCCCGGGGCCCAGCGGGATGAGCAGTTCTTC.

The chain links TRBV12-3 or TRBV12-4 to TRBJ2-3; D is undetermined. V lost 1 base and J lost 6, with 11 bases in between. The CDR3 length is 14 residues. The CDR3 sequence: CASSLVGLLDTQYF. CDR3 in DNA: TGTGCCAGCAGTTTAGTAGGCCTCCTGGATACGCAGTATTTT.

The rearrangement uses TRBV6-5 and TRBJ2-5; 13 nucleotides line up with TRBD2. The V and J ends lost 5 bases and 14 bases, in that order; junction bases with no gene match: 2. Looked up from germline, CDR1 is MNHEY and CDR2 is SVGAGI. This CDR3 is 11 amino acids long. The CDR3 sequence: CASSGLAGVYF. The CDR3 DNA reads as TGTGCCAGCAGTGGACTAGCGGGAGTTTACTTC.

This clonotype was counted between two and nine times. This sequence joins TRBV4-3 and TRBJ2-7; TRBD2 matches 7 bases. CDR3 length equals 16 residues. V was clipped by 0 bases and J by 3 bases; unmatched bases: 8. Germline-derived CDR1 and CDR2 are LGHNA and YSLEER. CDR3 protein: CASSQDVASGNYEQYF. DNA for the CDR3: TGCGCCAGCAGCCAAGATGTCGCTAGCGGAAACTACGAGCAGTACTTC.

This clonotype was picked up a small number of times. The chain employs TRBV7-2 and TRBJ2-1; 14 positions match TRBD2. The CDR3 has 16 residues. V dropped 1 base and J dropped 8; count of bases not matched to a gene: 4. The V gene's germline CDR1 is SGHTA and CDR2 FQGNSA. CDR3 loop: CASSLDGTSGRYEQFF. The DNA of the CDR3 is TGTGCCAGCAGCTTAGATGGGACTAGCGGGAGATATGAGCAGTTCTTC.

In nucleotides, the CDR3 is TGCAGTGCTAGGGGAGGGTTAGCGGGAGTGGACTTTGAGCAGTTCTTC. Translation: CSARGGLAGVDFEQFF. V gene TRBV20-1 combines with J gene TRBJ2-1, with 9 bases lining up with TRBD2. Per the germline V gene, CDR1 is DFQATT and CDR2 is SNEGSKA (reference sequence). Unmatched junction bases numbered 15, after V lost 3 bases and J lost 9 bases. The CDR3 extends over 16 amino acids.

This clonotype appeared a few times. V usage is TRBV20-1 and J usage is TRBJ2-7; D gene unclear. The germline CDR1 and CDR2 sequences are DFQATT and SNEGSKA (reference sequence). CDR3 length equals 8 residues. CDR3: CTADEQYF. In DNA form, the CDR3 reads TGCACCGCGGACGAGCAGTACTTC.

This clonotype was counted between two and nine times. The chain links TRBV30 to TRBJ2-1; D is ambiguous. The CDR3 length is 14 residues. The germline V gene has CDR1 GTSNPN and CDR2 SVGIG (reference sequence). V was clipped by 7 bases and J by 0 bases, with 13 bases between them. The CDR3 DNA reads as TGTGCCTCCTCAGACACCAGCTCCTACAATGAGCAGTTCTTC. Its protein product is CASSDTSSYNEQFF.

The chain combines TRBV12-3 or TRBV12-4 with TRBJ1-1; D is ambiguous. Trimming left V 1 base short and J 6 bases short, with 9 bases between. The CDR3 covers 13 residues. DNA for the CDR3: TGTGCCAGCAGTTTAGTATCGCCCGCTGAAGCTTTCTTT. Protein: CASSLVSPAEAFF.

The rearrangement links TRBV12-3 or TRBV12-4 to TRBJ2-1, with TRBD2 matching 7 bases. With 6 bases clipped from V and 9 bases from J, the junction kept 5 bases outside the gene matches. The CDR3 is 12 amino acids. The CDR3 coding sequence is TGTGCCAGCAGCGGGGGGAGGGGTGAGCAGTTCTTC. It translates to CASSGGRGEQFF.

In its sample, this clonotype was seen a few times. The V and J genes are TRBV5-1 and TRBJ1-1; no reliable D call. Per germline, CDR1 SGHRS and CDR2 YFSETQ. This CDR3 has 14 residues. V dropped 0 bases and J dropped 7 bases, with 13 bases sitting between them. The CDR3, as DNA: TGCGCCAGCAGCTTGGCCGGAGGAACCCGTGAAGCTTTCTTT. This translates into CASSLAGGTREAFF.

The chain is built from TRBV2 and TRBJ1-6, with 10 bases that match TRBD1. CDR3 length: 14 amino acids. Looked up from germline, CDR1 is SNHLY and CDR2 is FYNNEI. J lost 9 bases, V lost 5 bases, and 4 bases had no gene match. Written as DNA, the CDR3 is TGTGCCAGCAGTTCCGGGACAGGGGCTTCACCCCTCCACTTT. This sequence encodes CASSSGTGASPLHF.